These 25 T cell receptor beta chains were all obtained from the same sample, sequenced in a study of blood T cell repertoires in COVID-19. Assay used: immunoSEQ multiplex PCR; TCRdb lists only in-frame clones, some missing. The table lists 68,000 or so clones, around 80% of them singletons, with about 24% in the top ten. The sample consisted of peripheral blood. These receptors all come from a human donor in a cohort sampled during active COVID-19.

The chain uses TRBV6-6 and TRBJ1-2, with 7 positions matching TRBD1. V gave up 6 bases and J gave up 4 bases; unmatched junction bases: 8. This CDR3 region has 14 residues. Germline V gives CDR1 MNHNY, CDR2 SVGAGI (reference sequence). The CDR3 nucleotides read TGTGCCAGCAGCCCGGGACAGCTGATCTATGGCTACACCTTC. Translating it yields CASSPGQLIYGYTF.

The rearrangement uses TRBV7-2 and TRBJ1-5; 7 bases are shared with TRBD1. This CDR3 has 14 amino acids. V shed 4 bases, J shed 4 bases, and the junction held 4 bases outside the gene matches. Germline CDR1 and CDR2: SGHTA and FQGNSA. The CDR3 sequence: CASSWGQSNQPQHF. The DNA of the CDR3 is TGTGCCAGCAGCTGGGGACAGAGTAATCAGCCCCAGCATTTT.

The CDR3 nucleotides are TGTGCCAGCAGCTTAGATAGAGGGCGGCACTTGAATACGCAGTATTTT. Translated, it gives CASSLDRGRHLNTQYF. The V gene is TRBV11-2, the J gene TRBJ2-3, with D maybe TRBD2 (5 bases). The V gene lost 0 bases and the J gene lost 7 bases, with 17 bases spanning the gap. Germline V gives CDR1 SGHAT, CDR2 FQNNGV. This CDR3 is built from 16 residues.

The rearrangement links TRBV3-1 (or the pseudogene TRBV3-2) to TRBJ2-7; TRBD2 aligns across 9 bases. V trimming: 4 bases; J trimming: 2 bases; junction bases outside the gene matches: 15. Germline CDR1 and CDR2: LGHDT and YNNKEL (reference sequence). The CDR3 has 18 amino acids. The CDR3 spells CASSRKAAALAGTYEQYF. The CDR3 DNA reads TGTGCCAGCAGCCGAAAGGCGGCAGCACTAGCGGGCACCTACGAGCAGTACTTC.

This chain joins TRBV4-2 and TRBJ2-5; a weak D match, TRBD2 (6 bases). In germline, CDR1 is LGHNA, CDR2 YNFKEQ. Trimming removed 4 bases from V and 1 base from J, with 13 bases in between. The CDR3 extends over 15 amino acids. The CDR3 region has the DNA TGTGCCAGCAGCCGGCTAGCGAGGGGCCAAGAGACCCAGTACTTC. Translated, it gives CASSRLARGQETQYF.

A single count supports this clone. This sequence joins TRBV6-1 and TRBJ1-5; D is unresolved. Trimming removed 0 bases at V and 6 bases at J, with 6 bases between. Looked up from germline, CDR1 is MNHNS and CDR2 is SASEGT. The CDR3 has 13 amino acids. CDR3 sequence: CASSEAGGQPQHF. In DNA form, the CDR3 reads TGTGCCAGCAGTGAAGCGGGAGGTCAGCCCCAGCATTTT.

J is TRBJ1-2 and V is TRBV29-1, with no clear D. Trimming shortened V by 0 bases and J by 4 bases, and 9 bases separated the two germline ends. The CDR3 totals 13 residues. The germline V gene has CDR1 SQVTM and CDR2 ANQGSEA. The CDR3 DNA is TGCAGCGTTGAAGAGCTGAGAGCCTATGGCTACACCTTC. Translated, it gives CSVEELRAYGYTF.

The chain couples TRBV18 to TRBJ1-5; no clear D gene. The CDR3 is 14 amino acids. Germline V lookup: CDR1 KGHSH, CDR2 LQKENI. The V and J ends lost 2 bases and 5 bases respectively, with 10 bases between them. CDR3 region: CASSPFGGDQPQHF. The CDR3 DNA sequence: TGTGCCAGCTCACCATTCGGAGGAGATCAGCCCCAGCATTTT.

V usage is TRBV6-5 and J usage is TRBJ1-6, with TRBD1 as a possible D gene (5 bases). Trimming removed 6 bases at V and 7 bases at J, with 10 bases between. CDR3 length: 13 residues. Germline V lookup: CDR1 MNHEY, CDR2 SVGAGI. The DNA of the CDR3 is TGTGCCAGCAGGCGGGACGGGAATTCACCCCTCCACTTT. Amino acids: CASRRDGNSPLHF.

This clone was seen a handful of times. The rearrangement joins TRBV6-2 or TRBV6-3 to TRBJ1-2; D gene ambiguous. V lost 0 bases and J lost 8, with 7 bases in between. The CDR3 contains 12 residues. The germline V gene has CDR1 MNHEY and CDR2 SVGEGT. CDR3 residues: CASSYSGAGYTF. The CDR3 region has the DNA TGTGCCAGCAGTTACTCGGGCGCCGGCTACACCTTC.

This chain connects TRBV28 to TRBJ1-5, with TRBD1 as a possible D gene (5 bases). The CDR3 length is 15 residues. Trimming pared 3 bases from V and 3 bases from J, leaving 12 bases between. From germline, CDR1 is MDHEN and CDR2 SYDVKM. The chain's CDR3 is CASSLAQVNNQPQHF. The CDR3 bases are TGTGCCAGCAGTTTGGCACAGGTGAACAATCAGCCCCAGCATTTT.

This chain links TRBV7-2 with TRBJ2-2, with a tentative D call TRBD1 (5 bases). This CDR3 has 15 amino acids. The germline CDR1 and CDR2 sequences are SGHTA and FQGNSA. The V end was cut by 2 bases, the J end by 4 bases, with 11 bases between. The CDR3 reads CASSLRGAGTGELFF. The CDR3 DNA is TGTGCCAGCAGCTTAAGGGGTGCCGGCACCGGGGAGCTGTTTTTT.

J is TRBJ2-1 and V is TRBV11-2; 9 bases are a match to TRBD1. This CDR3 contains 14 residues. Trimming took 2 bases from V and 9 from J; bases not matched to a gene: 5. Germline-derived CDR1 and CDR2 are SGHAT and FQNNGV. The CDR3 DNA sequence: TGTGCCAGCAGCTTATATGACAGGGGGTTTGAGCAGTTCTTC. It codes for CASSLYDRGFEQFF.

The J gene is TRBJ2-7, the V gene TRBV28; 8 nucleotides line up with TRBD1. Looked up from germline, CDR1 is MDHEN and CDR2 is SYDVKM. With 6 bases clipped from V and 6 bases from J, the junction kept 10 bases outside the gene matches. This CDR3 has 14 residues. CDR3 coding DNA: TGTGCCAGCAGCCGGGGACAGGCCCTTTCCGAGCAGTACTTC. Protein sequence: CASSRGQALSEQYF.

V is TRBV18 and J is TRBJ2-1, with 11 bases identical to TRBD2. CDR3 length: 16 residues. The germline gives CDR1 KGHSH, CDR2 LQKENI. V dropped 0 bases and J dropped 5; count of bases not matched to a gene: 3. The CDR3 DNA reads as TGTGCCAGCTCACCACCGACTAGCGGGATTAACAATGAGCAGTTCTTC. Protein product: CASSPPTSGINNEQFF.

This chain joins TRBV7-2 and TRBJ2-1; 8 bases are shared with TRBD2. This CDR3 has 15 residues. V lost 5 bases to trimming and J lost 7 bases; unmatched junction nucleotides: 10. CDR1 SGHTA and CDR2 FQGNSA come from the germline V gene. The CDR3 protein is CASSHSPGGFNEQFF. The DNA of the CDR3 is TGTGCCAGCAGCCACTCCCCGGGAGGGTTTAATGAGCAGTTCTTC.

This chain uses TRBV7-9 with TRBJ2-3, with 7 bases matching TRBD2. The CDR3 is 16 residues long. After removal of 1 base from V and 1 base from J, the junction contained 5 bases not matched to a gene. In germline, CDR1 is SEHNR, CDR2 FQNEAQ (reference sequence). The CDR3 reads CASSLGAGTRTDTQYF. The CDR3, as DNA: TGTGCCAGCAGCTTAGGAGCGGGGACTCGCACAGATACGCAGTATTTT.

J is TRBJ2-1 and V is TRBV6-5; a weak D match, TRBD2 (7 bases). The CDR3 has 15 amino acids. V lost 2 bases to trimming and J lost 7 bases, with 15 bases between them. Germline V CDR1 and CDR2: MNHEY, SVGAGI. CDR3 sequence: CASSYTRGADNEQFF. CDR3 DNA sequence: TGTGCCAGCAGTTACACCCGGGGGGCAGATAATGAGCAGTTCTTC.

V gene TRBV6-4 combines with J gene TRBJ2-2; D remains ambiguous. CDR1 and CDR2 (germline): MRHNA, SNTAGT. CDR3 length: 12 residues. Between the trimmed V and J ends, which lost 7 bases and 0 bases, there was a span of 3 bases. In DNA, the CDR3 is TGTGCCAGCAACTCGAACACCGGGGAGCTGTTTTTT. Translated, it gives CASNSNTGELFF.

This clone came up a few times. The J gene is TRBJ2-7, the V gene TRBV7-2; 7 nucleotides match TRBD2. Looked up from germline, CDR1 is SGHTA and CDR2 is FQGNSA. This CDR3 region has 15 residues. Germline trimming cut 6 bases from V and 3 bases from J; bases unmatched to any gene: 11. CDR3 bases: TGTGCCAGCAGGCCGACGGGGGGTAGGTTCTACGAGCAGTACTTC. Encoded protein: CASRPTGGRFYEQYF. The whole variable domain, remainder taken from reference TRBV7-2 and TRBJ2-7, is GAGVSQSPSNKVTEKGKDVELRCDPISGHTALYWYRQSLGQGLEFLIYFQGNSAPDKSGLPSDRFSAERTGGSVSTLTIQRTQQEDSAVYLCASRPTGGRFYEQYFGPGTRLTVT.

The J gene is TRBJ1-1, the V gene TRBV6-5, with D possibly being TRBD1 (5 bases). Between the trimmed V and J ends, which lost 0 bases and 5 bases, there was a span of 13 bases. Germline CDR1 reads MNHEY; CDR2 reads SVGAGI. There are 15 residues in the CDR3. CDR3 DNA: TGTGCCAGCAGTTACTCGGGGCTAGGGGTTACTGAAGCTTTCTTT. Encoded protein: CASSYSGLGVTEAFF.

This chain uses TRBV4-1 with TRBJ2-1; 10 nucleotides match TRBD2. Germline loops: CDR1 MGHRA, CDR2 YSYEKL. The CDR3 runs 16 residues. Germline trimming cut 2 bases from V and 3 bases from J; bases unmatched to any gene: 4. The CDR3 DNA is TGCGCCAGCAGCCAACTGACTAGCGGGTACTACAATGAGCAGTTCTTC. Translation: CASSQLTSGYYNEQFF.

V and J are TRBV5-5 and TRBJ2-2; 7 bases match TRBD2. Per germline, CDR1 SGHKS and CDR2 YYEKEE (reference sequence). CDR3 length equals 16 residues. The trim removed 0 bases at V and 6 bases at J, leaving 8 bases unmatched. The CDR3 spells CASSLEDSAGAGELFF. For the CDR3, the DNA is TGTGCCAGCAGCTTGGAGGATAGCGCGGGGGCCGGGGAGCTGTTTTTT.

The chain joins TRBV19 to TRBJ1-1; D call uncertain. Germline V gene data show CDR1 as LNHDA and CDR2 as SQIVND (reference sequence). V dropped 1 base and J dropped 2 bases, with 17 bases sitting between them. This CDR3 has 17 residues. The chain's CDR3 is CASSIVSGQAYNTEAFF. The CDR3 DNA sequence: TGTGCCAGTAGTATAGTAAGCGGGCAGGCGTATAACACTGAAGCTTTCTTT.

The genes are TRBV30 and TRBJ1-6; TRBD1 might be the D (6 bases). Germline lookup yields CDR1 GTSNPN and CDR2 SVGIG (reference sequence). The CDR3 has 14 residues. V lost 1 base and J 8 bases, leaving 12 bases between the germline ends. Here the CDR3 DNA reads TGTGCCTGGAGTGGCAGGGGAGCGGATTCACCCCTCCACTTT. Translated, it gives CAWSGRGADSPLHF.